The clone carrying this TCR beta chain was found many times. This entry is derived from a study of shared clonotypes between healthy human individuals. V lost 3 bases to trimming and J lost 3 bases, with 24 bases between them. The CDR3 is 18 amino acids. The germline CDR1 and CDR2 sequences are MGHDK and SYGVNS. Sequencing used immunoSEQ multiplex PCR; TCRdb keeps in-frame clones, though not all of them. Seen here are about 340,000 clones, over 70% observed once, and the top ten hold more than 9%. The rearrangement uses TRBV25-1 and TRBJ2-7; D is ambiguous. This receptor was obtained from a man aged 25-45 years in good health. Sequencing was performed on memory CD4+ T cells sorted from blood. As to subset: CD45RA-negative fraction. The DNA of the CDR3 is TGTGCCAGCAGTGATAGCAAGCGAATCGAGTTAGGGCGCTACGAGCAGTACTTC. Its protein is CASSDSKRIELGRYEQYF.